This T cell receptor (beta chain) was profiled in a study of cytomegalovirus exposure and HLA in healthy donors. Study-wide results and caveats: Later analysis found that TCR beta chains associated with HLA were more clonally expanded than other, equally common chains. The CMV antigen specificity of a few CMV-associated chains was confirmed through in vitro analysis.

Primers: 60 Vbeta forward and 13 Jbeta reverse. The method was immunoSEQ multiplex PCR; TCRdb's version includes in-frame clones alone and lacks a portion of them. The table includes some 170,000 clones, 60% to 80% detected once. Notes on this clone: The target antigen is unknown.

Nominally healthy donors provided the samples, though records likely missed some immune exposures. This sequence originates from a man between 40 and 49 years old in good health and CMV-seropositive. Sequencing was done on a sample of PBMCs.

The CDR3: CASCWRVTDTQYF. The CDR3, as DNA: TGTGCCAGCTGCTGGCGGGTTACGGATACGCAGTATTTT. This chain uses TRBV6-1 with TRBJ2-3, with D perhaps matching TRBD2 (5 bases). This CDR3 comprises 13 residues. Looked up from germline, CDR1 is MNHNS and CDR2 is SASEGT. Trimming cost V 8 bases and J 6 bases, with 15 bases left between them.